This TCR beta chain was found in a study of cytomegalovirus exposure and HLA in healthy donors. CDR1 is SGHNT, CDR2 YENEEA, per germline. The V end lost 1 base, the J end lost 8 bases, and 9 bases lay between the germline ends. The CDR3 has 14 amino acids. The study, taken as a whole, reports: Reported findings show TCR beta sequences accurately forecast HLA-A and HLA-B alleles in most subjects.

Primers: 60 Vbeta forward and 13 Jbeta reverse. Clones were sequenced by immunoSEQ multiplex PCR, and TCRdb holds only the in-frame ones, with some missing. The table lists over 65,000 clones, around 77% of them singletons. A note on this clone: Antigen unknown.

Sequenced sample: PBMCs. The sequence came from a man aged 45-65 years in good health and CMV-seronegative. The chain couples TRBV11-3 to TRBJ1-6; tentatively, D is TRBD1 (6 bases). This chain's CDR3 is CASSLGRTDSPLHF. CDR3 nucleotide sequence: TGTGCCAGCAGCTTAGGTCGGACAGATTCACCCCTCCACTTT.